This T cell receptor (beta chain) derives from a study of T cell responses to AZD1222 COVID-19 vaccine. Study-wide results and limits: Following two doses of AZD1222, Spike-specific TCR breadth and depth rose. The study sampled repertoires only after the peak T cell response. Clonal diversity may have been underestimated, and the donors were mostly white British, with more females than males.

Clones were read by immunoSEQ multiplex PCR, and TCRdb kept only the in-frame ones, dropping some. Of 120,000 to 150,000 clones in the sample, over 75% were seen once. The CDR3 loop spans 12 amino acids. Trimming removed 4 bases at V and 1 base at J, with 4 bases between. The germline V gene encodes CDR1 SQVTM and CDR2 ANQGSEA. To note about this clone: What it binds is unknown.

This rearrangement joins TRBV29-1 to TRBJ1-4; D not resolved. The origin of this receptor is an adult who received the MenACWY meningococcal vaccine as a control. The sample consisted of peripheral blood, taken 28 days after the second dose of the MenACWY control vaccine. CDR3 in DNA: TGCAGCGTTGCAAGAACTAATGAAAAACTGTTTTTT. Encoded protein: CSVARTNEKLFF.